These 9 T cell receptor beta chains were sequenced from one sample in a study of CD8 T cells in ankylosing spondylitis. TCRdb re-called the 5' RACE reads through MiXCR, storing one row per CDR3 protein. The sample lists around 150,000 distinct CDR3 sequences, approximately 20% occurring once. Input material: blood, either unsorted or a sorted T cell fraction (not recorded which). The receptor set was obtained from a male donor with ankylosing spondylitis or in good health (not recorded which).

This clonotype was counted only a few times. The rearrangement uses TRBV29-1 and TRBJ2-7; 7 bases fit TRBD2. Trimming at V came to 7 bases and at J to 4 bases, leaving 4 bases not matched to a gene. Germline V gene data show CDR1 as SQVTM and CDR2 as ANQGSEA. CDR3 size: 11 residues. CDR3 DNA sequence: TGCAGCGCTGCGCGGGGGTACGAGCAGTACTTC. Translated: CSAARGYEQYF.

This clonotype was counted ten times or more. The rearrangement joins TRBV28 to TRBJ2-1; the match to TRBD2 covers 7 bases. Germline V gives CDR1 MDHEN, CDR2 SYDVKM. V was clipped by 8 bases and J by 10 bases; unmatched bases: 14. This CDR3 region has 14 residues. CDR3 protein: CASLGGRALNEQFF. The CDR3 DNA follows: TGTGCCAGCCTGGGGGGGAGGGCCCTCAACGAGCAGTTCTTC.

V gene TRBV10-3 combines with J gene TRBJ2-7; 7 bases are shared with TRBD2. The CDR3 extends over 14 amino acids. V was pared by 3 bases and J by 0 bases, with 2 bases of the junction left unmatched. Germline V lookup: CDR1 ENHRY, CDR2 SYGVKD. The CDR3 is CAISEQRDSYEQYF. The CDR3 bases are TGTGCCATCAGTGAACAGCGGGACTCCTACGAGCAGTACTTC.

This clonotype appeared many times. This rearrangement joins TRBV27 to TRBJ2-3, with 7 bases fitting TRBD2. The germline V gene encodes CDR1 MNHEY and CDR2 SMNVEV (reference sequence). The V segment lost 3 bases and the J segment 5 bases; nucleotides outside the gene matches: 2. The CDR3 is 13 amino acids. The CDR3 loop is CASSFTSVDTQYF. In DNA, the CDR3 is TGTGCCAGCAGTTTTACTAGCGTAGATACGCAGTATTTT.

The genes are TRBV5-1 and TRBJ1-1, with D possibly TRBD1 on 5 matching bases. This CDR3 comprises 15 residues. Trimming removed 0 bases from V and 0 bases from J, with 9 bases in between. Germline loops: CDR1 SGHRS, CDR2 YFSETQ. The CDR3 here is CASSLGAGLNTEAFF. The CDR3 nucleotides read TGCGCCAGCAGCTTGGGGGCAGGGTTGAACACTGAAGCTTTCTTT.

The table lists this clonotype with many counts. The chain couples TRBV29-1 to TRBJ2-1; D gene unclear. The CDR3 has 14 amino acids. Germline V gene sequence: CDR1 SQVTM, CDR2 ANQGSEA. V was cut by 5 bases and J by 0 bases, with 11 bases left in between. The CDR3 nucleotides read TGCAGCGTTCGGCCGGGCAGCTCCTACAATGAGCAGTTCTTC. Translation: CSVRPGSSYNEQFF.

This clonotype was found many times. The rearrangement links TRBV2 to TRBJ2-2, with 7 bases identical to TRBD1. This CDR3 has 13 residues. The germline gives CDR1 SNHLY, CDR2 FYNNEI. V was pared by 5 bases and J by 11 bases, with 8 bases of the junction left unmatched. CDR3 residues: CASSTRRGKELFF. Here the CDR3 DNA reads TGTGCCAGCAGTACTCGCAGGGGGAAAGAGCTGTTTTTT.

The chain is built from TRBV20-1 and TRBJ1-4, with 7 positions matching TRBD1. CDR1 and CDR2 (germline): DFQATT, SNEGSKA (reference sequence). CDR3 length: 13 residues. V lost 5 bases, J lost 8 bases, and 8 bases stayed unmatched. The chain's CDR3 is CSAADRAYEKLFF. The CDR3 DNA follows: TGCAGTGCTGCAGACAGGGCATACGAAAAACTGTTTTTT.

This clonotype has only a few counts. In DNA form, the CDR3 reads TGTGCCAGCTCACCCCGGACAGGGTCGGCCTACGAGCAGTACTTC. It translates to CASSPRTGSAYEQYF. The chain is built from TRBV18 and TRBJ2-7, with 8 bases fitting TRBD1. The ends lost 3 bases at V and 2 bases at J; junction bases unmatched: 6. CDR1 and CDR2 (germline): KGHSH, LQKENI. The CDR3 covers 15 residues.